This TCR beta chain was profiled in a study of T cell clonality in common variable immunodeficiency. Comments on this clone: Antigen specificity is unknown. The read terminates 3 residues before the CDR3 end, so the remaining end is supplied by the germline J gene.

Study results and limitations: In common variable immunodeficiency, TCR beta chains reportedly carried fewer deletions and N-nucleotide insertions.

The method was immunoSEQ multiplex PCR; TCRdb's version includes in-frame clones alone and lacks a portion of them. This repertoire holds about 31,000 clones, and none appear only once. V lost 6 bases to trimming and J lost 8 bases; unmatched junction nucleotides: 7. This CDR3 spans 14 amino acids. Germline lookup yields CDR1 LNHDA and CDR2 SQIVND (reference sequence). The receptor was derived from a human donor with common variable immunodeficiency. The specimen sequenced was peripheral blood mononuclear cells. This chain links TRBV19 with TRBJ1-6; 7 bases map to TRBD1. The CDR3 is CASRLTGIYSPLHF. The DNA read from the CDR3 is TGTGCCAGTAGGTTGACAGGGATCTATTCACCC. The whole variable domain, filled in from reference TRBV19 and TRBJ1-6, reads DGGITQSPKYLFRKEGQNVTLSCEQNLNHDAMYWYRQDPGQGLRLIYYSQIVNDFQKGDIAEGYSVSREKKESFPLTVTSAQKNPTAFYLCASRLTGIYSPLHFGNGTRLTVT.